The 21 T cell receptor beta chains in this list originate from one sample, sequenced in a study of blood T cell repertoires in COVID-19. Profiling relied on immunoSEQ multiplex PCR, and the TCRdb table lists in-frame clones only, not all of them. The data show around 200,000 clones, around nine tenths seen once. Sequenced sample: peripheral blood. These TCRs come from a man in his forties with active or convalescent COVID-19.

This clone was found once. The chain uses TRBV5-1 and TRBJ2-2, with 9 positions matching TRBD1. Germline V gene data show CDR1 as SGHRS and CDR2 as YFSETQ. The CDR3 is made up of 17 amino acids. V lost 4 bases, J lost 0 bases, and 7 bases stayed unmatched. CDR3 coding DNA: TGCGCCAGCAGCGGACAGGGGATTAAAACGAACACCGGGGAGCTGTTTTTT. This gives the protein CASSGQGIKTNTGELFF.

This clone was seen a single time. The CDR3 DNA sequence: TGTGCCAGCAGCACACAGGGCAATCAGCCCCAGCATTTT. Amino acid sequence: CASSTQGNQPQHF. The genes are TRBV21-1 and TRBJ1-5; the tabulated D call, TRBD1, remains unverified against the DNA. TRBV21-1 is a documented pseudogene. CDR3 length equals 13 residues.

The chain uses TRBV9 and TRBJ1-1, with D perhaps TRBD1 (6 bases). Germline V gene sequence: CDR1 SGDLS, CDR2 YYNGEE. With 8 bases removed from V and 8 bases from J, the gap between germline ends came to 10 bases. CDR3 size: 10 residues. CDR3 coding DNA: TGTGCCAGAGGGGGTACAGAAGCTTTCTTT. Translation gives CARGGTEAFF.

The chain employs TRBV28 and TRBJ1-2, with D possibly TRBD1 on 5 matching bases. V lost 7 bases and J 1 base, leaving 13 bases between the germline ends. The CDR3 is made up of 14 amino acids. Germline V lookup: CDR1 MDHEN, CDR2 SYDVKM. The CDR3: CASKLTQGNYGYTF. The CDR3 DNA reads as TGTGCCAGCAAATTGACTCAGGGTAACTATGGCTACACCTTC.

Here the CDR3 reads CASSPNEWAWTEAFF. The CDR3 DNA is TGCGCCAGCAGCCCGAACGAATGGGCTTGGACTGAAGCTTTCTTT. The chain has TRBV4-1 and TRBJ1-1; no firm D call. The CDR3 covers 15 residues. CDR1 MGHRA and CDR2 YSYEKL come from the germline V gene. V was clipped by 4 bases and J by 5 bases, with 17 bases between them.

V is TRBV6-5 and J is TRBJ1-2; 7 positions match TRBD1. V lost 6 bases, J lost 7 bases, and 11 bases stayed unmatched. The CDR3 sequence is 14 residues long. Germline lookup yields CDR1 MNHEY and CDR2 SVGAGI. This chain's CDR3 is CASRPGQAIRGYTF. The CDR3 DNA follows: TGTGCCAGCAGGCCAGGACAGGCCATCCGTGGCTACACCTTC.

The chain has TRBV12-5 and TRBJ2-3; tentatively, D is TRBD2 (5 bases). The V gene lost 0 bases and the J gene lost 4 bases, with 11 bases spanning the gap. CDR3 length: 15 amino acids. Germline CDR1 and CDR2: LGHNT and FRNRAP. The CDR3 coding sequence is TGTGCTAGTGGTTTGGTACTAGGGCGGGCAGATACGCAGTATTTT. This codes for CASGLVLGRADTQYF.

The V call is TRBV9, the J call TRBJ2-7, with a tentative D call TRBD2 (5 bases). Germline assignment: CDR1 SGDLS and CDR2 YYNGEE. With 0 bases removed from V and 1 base from J, the gap between germline ends came to 8 bases. The CDR3 length is 14 residues. CDR3 in amino acids: CASSVGLASYEQYF. The CDR3 region has the DNA TGTGCCAGCAGCGTAGGGCTAGCATCCTACGAGCAGTACTTC.

The rearrangement uses TRBV6-2 or TRBV6-3 and TRBJ1-1; 8 nucleotides line up with TRBD1. V dropped 2 bases and J dropped 4; count of bases not matched to a gene: 3. The CDR3 is 14 residues long. CDR1 and CDR2 (germline): MNHEY, SVGEGT. CDR3 sequence: CASSYQGAGTEAFF. CDR3 coding DNA: TGTGCCAGCAGTTACCAGGGGGCGGGCACTGAAGCTTTCTTT.

The chain joins TRBV2 to TRBJ1-2; 11 bases agree with TRBD1. Germline trimming cut 5 bases from V and 6 bases from J; bases unmatched to any gene: 2. This CDR3 comprises 13 residues. Germline CDR1 SNHLY, CDR2 FYNNEI. CDR3: CASSMGQGDGYTF. CDR3 in DNA: TGTGCCAGCAGTATGGGACAGGGGGATGGCTACACCTTC.

This clone was recorded a few times. The genes are TRBV19 and TRBJ1-4, with 9 positions matching TRBD1. This CDR3 comprises 15 residues. The V and J ends lost 3 bases and 8 bases, in that order; junction bases with no gene match: 7. From germline, CDR1 is LNHDA and CDR2 SQIVND (reference sequence). Written as DNA, the CDR3 is TGTGCCAGTAGTATGGCCACAGGGGGCAGAGAAAAACTGTTTTTT. It yields the protein CASSMATGGREKLFF.

This clone is a singleton in its sample. This chain connects TRBV10-3 to TRBJ1-1; D not resolved. This CDR3 is 13 amino acids long. Germline V CDR1 and CDR2: ENHRY, SYGVKD. V was trimmed by 5 bases and J by 0 bases, leaving 7 bases between them. CDR3 loop: CAISLQLNTEAFF. The CDR3 DNA sequence: TGTGCCATCAGTTTACAGTTGAACACTGAAGCTTTCTTT.

The CDR3 here is CASRRGRIGNTEAFF. The CDR3, as DNA: TGTGCCAGCAGACGCGGCCGAATAGGGAACACTGAAGCTTTCTTT. The chain links TRBV6-5 to TRBJ1-1; no clear D gene. Between the trimmed V and J ends, which lost 6 bases and 1 base, there was a span of 15 bases. CDR3 length: 15 amino acids. CDR1 and CDR2 (germline): MNHEY, SVGAGI.

J is TRBJ1-1 and V is TRBV2; D is unclear. V was clipped by 4 bases and J by 0 bases, with 6 bases between them. The CDR3 has 13 amino acids. Germline CDR1 reads SNHLY; CDR2 reads FYNNEI. CDR3 in amino acids: CASSAELNTEAFF. CDR3 coding DNA: TGTGCCAGCAGTGCGGAGCTGAACACTGAAGCTTTCTTT.

The chain uses TRBV10-2 and TRBJ2-7; TRBD1 matches 10 bases. The CDR3 is 14 residues long. The V and J ends lost 6 bases and 6 bases, in that order; junction bases with no gene match: 8. The germline gives CDR1 WSHSY, CDR2 SAAADI. The CDR3 loop reads CASRGRQGAFEQYF. In nucleotides, the CDR3 is TGCGCCAGCAGGGGGAGACAGGGGGCTTTCGAGCAGTACTTC.

V is TRBV9 and J is TRBJ1-3; the match to TRBD1 covers 7 bases. CDR1 is SGDLS and CDR2 is YYNGEE in the germline V gene. The V and J ends lost 0 bases and 3 bases, in that order; junction bases with no gene match: 3. The CDR3 is 15 amino acids. DNA for the CDR3: TGTGCCAGCAGCGTAGAGGGGGCGCTTGGAAACACCATATATTTT. It codes for CASSVEGALGNTIYF.

The chain combines TRBV7-9 with TRBJ2-1; 9 nucleotides agree with TRBD1. CDR1 is SEHNR and CDR2 is FQNEAQ in the germline V gene (reference sequence). The length of the CDR3 is 16 residues. Losses at the gene ends were 1 base for V and 6 bases for J; bases not matched to a gene: 7. The CDR3 DNA reads as TGTGCCAGCAGCTTAGGAAACAGGGGGCGGGTCAATGAGCAGTTCTTC. It specifies CASSLGNRGRVNEQFF.

This chain uses TRBV27 with TRBJ2-7; a possible D gene is TRBD1 (6 bases). The V end was cut by 6 bases, the J end by 2 bases, with 17 bases between. The V gene's germline CDR1 is MNHEY and CDR2 SMNVEV (reference sequence). The CDR3 is 15 amino acids. CDR3 amino acids: CASRSTSGVPYEQYF. The CDR3 DNA is TGTGCCAGCAGATCCACTTCAGGGGTACCCTACGAGCAGTACTTC.

The J gene is TRBJ1-2, the V gene TRBV21-1; the listed D gene, TRBD1, was not tested against the DNA. TRBV21-1 is a known pseudogene. The CDR3 sequence is 20 residues long. DNA of the CDR3: TGTGCCAGCAGTAATCCCCTACGGGACAGGGGGCGAACCGATAACTATGGCTACACCTTC. This gives the protein CASSNPLRDRGRTDNYGYTF.

The chain links TRBV28 to TRBJ2-1, with D possibly TRBD2 on 7 matching bases. Trimming stripped 4 bases from V and 6 bases from J, with 13 bases between. Germline loops: CDR1 MDHEN, CDR2 SYDVKM. This CDR3 contains 14 residues. The CDR3 nucleotides read TGTGCCAGCAGTTACCCGGGGGGCCCCAATGAGCAGTTCTTC. This codes for CASSYPGGPNEQFF.

The chain has TRBV5-1 and TRBJ2-2; no reliable D call. The CDR3 contains 13 residues. Per germline, CDR1 SGHRS and CDR2 YFSETQ. Trimming removed 5 bases from V and 4 bases from J, with 9 bases in between. Here the CDR3 reads CASSPATTGELFF. Here the CDR3 DNA reads TGCGCCAGCAGTCCAGCGACCACCGGGGAGCTGTTTTTT.